This TCR beta chain emerged from a study of T-cell memory formation after mild COVID-19. This clonotype was counted a few times. Its antigen is undetermined. TCRdb passed the 5' RACE reads through MiXCR, listing each CDR3 protein once. The sample contains about 360,000 distinct CDR3 sequences, around an eighth of which appear only once. Trimming removed 8 bases from V and 1 base from J, with 20 bases in between. Germline CDR1 reads MNHEY; CDR2 reads SVGEGT. The CDR3 extends over 16 amino acids. Whole-study results and caveats: From day 15 to 85, contracting clones were balanced between CD4 and CD8, whereas later expanders leaned toward CD4+.

Sequencing was performed on PBMCs or a T cell subset sorted from them (not recorded which). This receptor was taken from a man in his late teens or twenties who had mild COVID-19 (a few samples of this study predate the infection). Cell type and time point are not known. J is TRBJ2-5 and V is TRBV6-2 or TRBV6-3; tentatively, D is TRBD2 (6 bases). CDR3 sequence reads: CASLGGAAGPQETQYF. Written as DNA, the CDR3 is TGTGCCAGCCTTGGGGGAGCGGCGGGACCCCAAGAGACCCAGTACTTC.